This T cell receptor beta chain is from a study of T cells after yellow fever vaccination. This clonotype was seen ten or more times. Its antigen is currently unknown. Whole-study findings and limits: Clones from primary vaccination mostly reappeared after the booster (approximately 95% CD4, approximately 86% CD8).

This CDR3 has 15 amino acids. Germline CDR1 and CDR2: SGHVS and FNYEAQ. Trimming shortened V by 5 bases and J by 1 base, and 12 bases separated the two germline ends. TCRdb called the 5' RACE reads again in MiXCR, with one record for every CDR3 protein. The data show fewer than 450,000 distinct CDR3 sequences, about 7.8% seen once. The sequences come from PBMCs, collected around 45 days after the first yellow fever vaccination. The TCR was taken from a man between 18 and 35 years old who received the YFV17D yellow fever vaccine. The chain uses TRBV7-6 and TRBJ2-1, with D perhaps given as TRBD1 or TRBD2 (6 bases each). The CDR3 reads CASSPGGGSYNEQFF. The CDR3 nucleotides read TGTGCCAGCAGCCCAGGAGGGGGGTCCTACAATGAGCAGTTCTTC.